This is a list of T cell receptor beta chains from one sample in a study of cytomegalovirus exposure and HLA in healthy donors. This table comes from immunoSEQ multiplex PCR, and its TCRdb copy is limited to in-frame clones, with some not included. The sample has 150,000 to 200,000 clones; about nine tenths are singletons. Material for sequencing was PBMCs. These receptors all come from a man aged 18 to 35 in good health and CMV-seropositive. CDR3s include the opening cysteine and the closing phenylalanine or tryptophan. The D gene is left open where the match is weak. Size values are once, few and many counts, or a class for expanded clones, and some rows have none.

d_call | cdr3_length | j_call | v_call | clone_size | cdr3_nt | cdr3_aa
TRBD2 | 11 | TRBJ2-7 | TRBV29-1 | - | TGCAGCGGCGGGACTAGCGACGAGCAGTACTTC | CSGGTSDEQYF
- | 14 | TRBJ1-2 | TRBV7-9 | - | TGTGCCAGCACCTTAGGGTCGGGGAACTATGGCTACACCTTC | CASTLGSGNYGYTF
- | 15 | TRBJ2-7 | TRBV28 | - | TGTGCCAGCAGTCTCCCCCCCGGAGACTACCACGAGCAGTACTTC | CASSLPPGDYHEQYF
- | 13 | TRBJ2-7 | TRBV28 | - | TGTGCCAGCAGTATAAGGGGACTTTACGAGCAGTACTTC | CASSIRGLYEQYF
TRBD2 | 15 | TRBJ2-3 | TRBV4-3 | - | TGCGCCAGCAGCCAAGAAAGCGGGAGGGGGGGTACGCAGTATTTT | CASSQESGRGGTQYF
- | 15 | TRBJ2-5 | TRBV2 | - | TGTGCCAGCAGTGAATCTGCAGCACCGGGGGAGACCCAGTACTTC | CASSESAAPGETQYF
TRBD1 | 15 | TRBJ1-1 | TRBV5-1 | - | TGCGCCAGCAGCTTTTGGACAGGGATGAACACTGAAGCTTTCTTT | CASSFWTGMNTEAFF
- | 11 | TRBJ1-1 | TRBV20-1 | once | TGCAGTGCTGACAAGAGCTCTGAAGCTTTCTTT | CSADKSSEAFF
- | 15 | TRBJ2-7 | TRBV6-1 | once | TGTGCCAGCAGTGAGGGCTACCTCCCTACTTACGAGCAGTACTTC | CASSEGYLPTYEQYF
- | 12 | TRBJ2-6 | TRBV29-1 | - | TGCAGCGTTATGCGGGGGGCCAACGTCCTGACTTTC | CSVMRGANVLTF
TRBD2 | 12 | TRBJ2-7 | TRBV28 | - | TGTGCCAGCAGTTTACTAGCGGGTGAGCAGTACTTC | CASSLLAGEQYF
TRBD1 | 14 | TRBJ1-2 | TRBV19 | once | TGTGCCAGTAGGGGGACAGGGGTCCCCTATGGCTACACCTTC | CASRGTGVPYGYTF
TRBD1 | 15 | TRBJ2-7 | TRBV7-2 | - | TGTGCCAGCAGCTTAAGACAGGGATTCTCCTACGAGCAGTACTTC | CASSLRQGFSYEQYF
- | 14 | TRBJ1-2 | TRBV5-8 | - | TGTGCCAGCAGCTTTGATATTCAGAACTATGGCTACACCTTC | CASSFDIQNYGYTF
- | 14 | TRBJ1-2 | TRBV9 | - | TGTGCCAGCACCGGGAGCTCTTTAAACTATGGCTACACCTTC | CASTGSSLNYGYTF
- | 14 | TRBJ2-6 | TRBV6-4 | - | TGTGCCAGCAGTCTTTTCTCTGGGGCCAACGTCCTGACTTTC | CASSLFSGANVLTF
- | 15 | TRBJ2-7 | TRBV7-2 | many | TGTGCCAGCAGCTTACTCGGATCAGGGTCCTACGAGCAGTACTTC | CASSLLGSGSYEQYF
TRBD1 | 14 | TRBJ1-2 | TRBV7-8 | - | TGTGCCAGCAGCCGGACAGGGGGGCTTTATGGCTACACCTTC | CASSRTGGLYGYTF
- | 17 | TRBJ2-7 | TRBV5-6 | - | TGTGCCAGCAGCTTCCTAGCGATCCGAGGGTCCACCTACGAGCAGTACTTC | CASSFLAIRGSTYEQYF
TRBD2 | 16 | TRBJ2-1 | TRBV27 | - | TGTGCCAGCAGCCTGACTAGCGGGAGGGCCGGGAATGAGCAGTTCTTC | CASSLTSGRAGNEQFF
- | 15 | TRBJ1-4 | TRBV28 | - | TGTGCCAGCAGTTTTGGGCGGGCAACTAATGAAAAACTGTTTTTT | CASSFGRATNEKLFF
TRBD2 | 15 | TRBJ2-7 | TRBV28 | - | TGTGCCAGCGCCCCGGGGCTAGCGGGGGTCTACGAGCAGTACTTC | CASAPGLAGVYEQYF
TRBD2 | 16 | TRBJ2-1 | TRBV13 | - | TGTGCCAGCAGCCCCCTGGGGAGCGGGAGGAGAGGTGAGCAGTTCTTC | CASSPLGSGRRGEQFF
- | 13 | TRBJ2-5 | TRBV30 | - | TGTGCCTCGAGTGGGAGGGGGCGGGAGACCCAGTACTTC | CASSGRGRETQYF
- | 12 | TRBJ1-4 | TRBV2 | - | TGTGCCAGCACCCCAGTGAGGGAAAAACTGTTTTTT | CASTPVREKLFF
TRBD2 | 15 | TRBJ2-1 | TRBV7-3 | - | TGTGCCAGCAGCCCATCTAGCGGCTCCTACAATGAGCAGTTCTTC | CASSPSSGSYNEQFF
- | 13 | TRBJ1-6 | TRBV7-2 | - | TGTGCCAGCAGCTTATCCGGCGGGTCACCCCTCCACTTT | CASSLSGGSPLHF
- | 16 | TRBJ2-5 | TRBV18 | - | TGTGCCAGCTCACCGAGTAGGCCAATCAGCGGCGAGACCCAGTACTTC | CASSPSRPISGETQYF
TRBD2 | 12 | TRBJ2-1 | TRBV10-1 | - | TGCGCCAGCGGGACTAGCGTCAATGAGCAGTTCTTC | CASGTSVNEQFF
- | 13 | TRBJ2-2 | TRBV11-3 | - | TGTGCCAGCAGCCTCCGAGGCACCGGGGAGCTGTTTTTT | CASSLRGTGELFF
- | 15 | TRBJ1-5 | TRBV19 | - | TGTGCCAGTATGACTCAACAGGGTCCCCATCAGCCCCAGCATTTT | CASMTQQGPHQPQHF
- | 11 | TRBJ2-5 | TRBV2 | - | TGTGCCAGCAGCTCCCAAGAGACCCAGTACTTC | CASSSQETQYF
- | 18 | TRBJ2-6 | TRBV9 | - | TGTGCCAGCAGCCCAGAGGGGGGGGCAGTCTCTGGGGCCAACGTCCTGACTTTC | CASSPEGGAVSGANVLTF
- | 13 | TRBJ1-2 | TRBV16 | - | TGTGCCAGCAGCCATTGGGCAGCCTATGGCTACACCTTC | CASSHWAAYGYTF
TRBD1 | 16 | TRBJ2-1 | TRBV9 | - | TGTGCCAGCAGCGTCTCGAGGGACAGGGCAGGAAATGAGCAGTTCTTC | CASSVSRDRAGNEQFF
- | 16 | TRBJ2-7 | TRBV7-2 | - | TGTGCCAGCAGCTTAGCGTCGGCAGGTCGGCAAGGCGAGCAGTACTTC | CASSLASAGRQGEQYF
- | 15 | TRBJ1-4 | TRBV6-5 | - | TGTGCCAGCAGTTCCAGTGCGAGGACTAATGAAAAACTGTTTTTT | CASSSSARTNEKLFF
- | 16 | TRBJ2-2 | TRBV7-2 | - | TGTGCCAGCAGCTTAGCCCCCGGGGGGAACACCGGGGAGCTGTTTTTT | CASSLAPGGNTGELFF
- | 12 | TRBJ2-3 | TRBV4-1 | - | TGCGCCAGCAGCCATCACACAGATACGCAGTATTTT | CASSHHTDTQYF
TRBD2 | 15 | TRBJ2-7 | TRBV4-3 | - | TGCGCCAGCAGCCAAGAATGGGGGGGTCCCTACGAGCAGTACTTC | CASSQEWGGPYEQYF
- | 15 | TRBJ1-3 | TRBV7-9 | once | TGTGCCAGCAGCTCCTCTGCCTACTCTGGAAACACCATATATTTT | CASSSSAYSGNTIYF
- | 15 | TRBJ1-2 | TRBV10-3 | many | TGTGCCATCAGTGAGAATTTCGGACAGCATTATGGCTACACCTTC | CAISENFGQHYGYTF
- | 14 | TRBJ2-3 | TRBV9 | - | TGTGCCAGTCAGGGTGGGGGCCTGTTGGATACGCAGTATTTT | CASQGGGLLDTQYF
TRBD1 | 14 | TRBJ2-4 | TRBV28 | - | TGTGCCAGCAGTTTTCCGAGGACGGGACAGCGTCTGTACTTC | CASSFPRTGQRLYF
- | 12 | TRBJ1-1 | TRBV6-5 | - | TGTGCCAGCAGCGTATCGGGAACTGAAGCTTTCTTT | CASSVSGTEAFF
TRBD2 | 15 | TRBJ2-7 | TRBV25-1 | - | TGTGCCAGCAGCTCCTCTAGCGGGAGAGGTCGGGAGCAGTACTTC | CASSSSSGRGREQYF